The rows below give T cell receptor beta chains drawn from one sample of a study of TIL therapy for anti-PD-1-resistant metastatic lung cancer. The table came from immunoSEQ multiplex PCR; TCRdb's copy has only in-frame clones and leaves some out. The sample carries about 50,000 clones, just over 70% recorded once. The source was tumor tissue, collected at baseline. These receptors all stem from a person between 25 and 79 years old with non-small cell lung cancer. CDR3s include the opening cysteine and the closing phenylalanine or tryptophan. The D gene is left open where the match is weak. Where a row states a size, it is once, few, many or the class of an expanded clone; other rows omit it.

clone_size j_call v_call d_call cdr3_nt cdr3_aa
once TRBJ2-7 TRBV6-5 . TGTGCCAGCAGTTACCGGTTGTCCTCCGGCGAGCAGTACTTC CASSYRLSSGEQYF
. TRBJ1-2 TRBV6-5 . TGTGCCAGCAGTTATGGGGCGAACTATGGCTACACCTTC CASSYGANYGYTF
few TRBJ2-7 TRBV5-1 TRBD1 TGCGCCAGCAGCTACGGGACAGGGCTGGACGAGCAGTACTTC CASSYGTGLDEQYF
. TRBJ1-1 TRBV19 . TGTGCCAGTAGTATCGGGTTAGTGAACACTGAAGCTTTCTTT CASSIGLVNTEAFF
. TRBJ2-7 TRBV7-2 . TGTGCCAGCAGCGTACGCCAACTAGTTTCCCAATACGAGCAGTACTTC CASSVRQLVSQYEQYF
. TRBJ1-3 TRBV25-1 . TGTGCCAGCACAATCGGGGGCCCTGGAAACACCATATATTTT CASTIGGPGNTIYF
once TRBJ1-4 TRBV4-3 . TGCGCCAGCAGCCCCGGGGACATCGACGATGCGGTTTTT CASSPGDIDDAVF
. TRBJ2-7 TRBV5-1 TRBD2 TGCGCCAGCAGCTCGGGGGAACTAGCGCTCTACGAGCAGTACTTC CASSSGELALYEQYF
. TRBJ1-2 TRBV7-2 . TGTGCCAGCAGCAACTATGGCTACACCTTC CASSNYGYTF
. TRBJ2-1 TRBV19 . TGTGCCAGTATCTCCAACACCTACAATGAGCAGTTCTTC CASISNTYNEQFF
. TRBJ2-3 TRBV10-3 . TGTGCCATCAGATCAGCGGCGGGAGATACGCAGTATTTT CAIRSAAGDTQYF
once TRBJ1-2 TRBV7-6 . TGTGCCAGCAGCTCGGTCCCGAGCGACTATGGCTACACCTTC CASSSVPSDYGYTF
few TRBJ2-2 TRBV27 TRBD2 TGTGCCAGCAAGAGTGGTGCGGGAGGGCCTTTAGGGGAGCTGTTTTTT CASKSGAGGPLGELFF
. TRBJ2-7 TRBV19 . TGTGCCAGTAGTATAGGGGGTAGCGTCACCTACGAGCAGTACTTC CASSIGGSVTYEQYF
. TRBJ1-5 TRBV6-6 . TGTGCCAGCAGCAAGGGAGGGGAACGTCAGCCCCAGCATTTT CASSKGGERQPQHF
. TRBJ2-2 TRBV25-1 TRBD1 TGTGCCAGCAGTGAATTAGGGACAGCCGGGGAGCTGTTTTTT CASSELGTAGELFF
. TRBJ2-7 TRBV15 TRBD2 TGTGCCACCAGCAGGGATAGCGGGAGGACGGCGGGGGAGCAGTACTTC CATSRDSGRTAGEQYF
. TRBJ2-2 TRBV5-6 . TGTGCCAGCAGCTTAACAACCGGGGAGCTGTTTTTT CASSLTTGELFF
. TRBJ1-4 TRBV19 . TGTGCCAGTAGTATCGGGGCCTTTAATGAAAAACTGTTTTTT CASSIGAFNEKLFF
. TRBJ2-7 TRBV6-5 TRBD1 TGTGCCAGCAGTCCCGGGACAGCCGGCTACGAGCAGTACTTC CASSPGTAGYEQYF
. TRBJ2-1 TRBV5-1 . TGCGCCAGCAGCTTGGTATTTTCAAGCTCCTACAATGAGCAGTTCTTC CASSLVFSSSYNEQFF
. TRBJ2-5 TRBV6-1 . TGTGCCAGCAGGGCCATAGGGCAAGAGACCCAGTACTTC CASRAIGQETQYF
. TRBJ2-6 TRBV29-1 . TGCAGCGTTTTTTTGGCTGCCGGGGCCAACGTCCTGACTTTC CSVFLAAGANVLTF
few TRBJ2-5 TRBV5-1 . TGCGCCAGCAGCTTAACCACGCAAGAGACCCAGTACTTC CASSLTTQETQYF
. TRBJ1-2 TRBV10-3 . TGTGCCAGCACCCTAGACGGAAATAACTATGGCTACACCTTC CASTLDGNNYGYTF
. TRBJ1-1 TRBV11-3 . TGTGCCAGCAGCTCGCCAGGAAGAACTGAAGCTTTCTTT CASSSPGRTEAFF
. TRBJ1-4 TRBV30 . TGTGCCTGGAGTGGATCAGGGGATACTAATGAAAAACTGTTTTTT CAWSGSGDTNEKLFF
. TRBJ2-7 TRBV6-6 . TGTGCCAGCAGTTTCACCGACAGCTACGAGCAGTACTTC CASSFTDSYEQYF
few TRBJ2-3 TRBV5-1 . TGCGCCAGCGTGTACAGGGAGTTCACAGATACGCAGTATTTT CASVYREFTDTQYF
medium-sized TRBJ2-1 TRBV29-1 . TGCAGCGTTGAAGGGGCGAGGATACGTTCCTACAATGAGCAGTTCTTC CSVEGARIRSYNEQFF
. TRBJ2-5 TRBV19 TRBD2 TGTGCCAGTAATGGGGGACTAGCGGCCCGAGAGACCCAGTACTTC CASNGGLAARETQYF
. TRBJ1-5 TRBV6-5 TRBD1 TGTGCCAGCAGTTATCGGACAGGGAATCAGCCCCAGCATTTT CASSYRTGNQPQHF
. TRBJ1-2 TRBV27 . TGTGCCAGCAGTCACTCCGGGCCCCCCACCTTC CASSHSGPPTF
. TRBJ1-3 TRBV6-5 . TGTGCCAGCAGTTACTCCCGGCCTAGCTCTGGAAACACCATATATTTT CASSYSRPSSGNTIYF
. TRBJ2-3 TRBV11-2 TRBD2 TGTGCCAGCAGCTTGGCGGGGGGGTACACAGATACGCAGTATTTT CASSLAGGYTDTQYF
. TRBJ2-2 TRBV18 . TGTGCCAGCTCAGATATGAGCGGGGAGCTGTTTTTT CASSDMSGELFF
. TRBJ2-7 TRBV5-1 TRBD1 TGCGCCAGAAACGACAGGGTAGGATCCTACGAGCAGTACTTC CARNDRVGSYEQYF
. TRBJ2-7 TRBV5-6 TRBD1 TGTGCCAGCAGCTCAGGGGGCTACGAGCAGTACTTC CASSSGGYEQYF
. TRBJ1-2 TRBV4-1 TRBD1 TGCGCCAGCAGCCAAGATGAGCTCCTAGGGACAGGGGGACTTAACTATGGCTACACCTTC CASSQDELLGTGGLNYGYTF
. TRBJ1-3 TRBV4-1 . TGCGCCAGCAGCCAAGTCGGGAGCGACTCTGGAAACACCATATATTTT CASSQVGSDSGNTIYF
. TRBJ1-1 TRBV28 . TGTGCCAGCCGGGGTCGGGTATTAGCTTTCTTT CASRGRVLAFF
. TRBJ1-1 TRBV27 . TGTGCCAGCAGTGAGGGGATGAACACTGAAGCTTTCTTT CASSEGMNTEAFF
. TRBJ2-7 TRBV6-6 TRBD2 TGTGCCAGCAGTTACCCCGCGGCGGGGGGCTCCTACGAGCAGTACTTC CASSYPAAGGSYEQYF
. TRBJ2-2 TRBV28 TRBD2 TGTGCCAGCAGTTTATCAGGTCTAGCGGCTAACACCGGGGAGCTGTTTTTT CASSLSGLAANTGELFF
. TRBJ1-4 TRBV5-1 . TGCGCCAGCAGCTTGGTTGGGGGGATGGCTGAAAAACTGTTTTTT CASSLVGGMAEKLFF
. TRBJ2-5 TRBV5-4 . TGTGCCAGCAGCCACCAAGGAGAGACCCAGTACTTC CASSHQGETQYF
. TRBJ2-7 TRBV4-1 . TGCGCCAGCAGCCAAGCTAGAGGTCAGCTCTACGAGCAGTACTTC CASSQARGQLYEQYF
few TRBJ2-1 TRBV19 TRBD1 TGTGCCAGTAGTACAAACCCGACAGGGAGCTCCTACAATGAGCAGTTCTTC CASSTNPTGSSYNEQFF
. TRBJ2-5 TRBV25-1 . TGTGCCAGCAGTGAATATTCAGTGGAACAAGAGACCCAGTACTTC CASSEYSVEQETQYF
few TRBJ2-7 TRBV15 TRBD2 TGTGCCACCAGCAGCACTAGCGGGGGTTCCTACGAGCAGTACTTC CATSSTSGGSYEQYF
. TRBJ1-4 TRBV9 . TGTGCCAGCAGCGCCGACCTGAGGGGTGGTGAAAAACTGTTTTTT CASSADLRGGEKLFF
once TRBJ2-1 TRBV9 TRBD2 TGTGCCAGCAGCCCCAGGCAGCGGGAGGGATACAATGAGCAGTTCTTC CASSPRQREGYNEQFF
. TRBJ1-6 TRBV27 . TGTGCCAGCAGTTTAGAGGGGAATAATTCACCCCTCCACTTT CASSLEGNNSPLHF
. TRBJ2-5 TRBV6-1 . TGTGCCAGCAGTGATCGACAGCCGAAAGAGACCCAGTACTTC CASSDRQPKETQYF
. TRBJ2-7 TRBV11-2 . TGTGCCAGCAGTAGGGACACCGACGAGCAGTACTTC CASSRDTDEQYF
. TRBJ2-7 TRBV25-1 . TGTGCCAGCAGTGGAGGGGCGATCCGCTACGAGCAGTACTTC CASSGGAIRYEQYF
. TRBJ1-2 TRBV5-1 TRBD1 TGCGCCAGCAGCTTGGCGCGGGACAGGGCCTTATCAGGCTACACCTTC CASSLARDRALSGYTF
many TRBJ1-2 TRBV6-5 . TGTGCCAGCAGTTACTCCATGGACACCAGGGTCTATGGCTACACCTTC CASSYSMDTRVYGYTF
medium-sized TRBJ1-2 TRBV6-5 . TGTGCCAGCAGGGCCTCTAACTATGGCTACACCTTC CASRASNYGYTF
. TRBJ2-7 TRBV4-3 . TGCGCCAGCAGCGGGATTTACGAGCAGTACTTC CASSGIYEQYF